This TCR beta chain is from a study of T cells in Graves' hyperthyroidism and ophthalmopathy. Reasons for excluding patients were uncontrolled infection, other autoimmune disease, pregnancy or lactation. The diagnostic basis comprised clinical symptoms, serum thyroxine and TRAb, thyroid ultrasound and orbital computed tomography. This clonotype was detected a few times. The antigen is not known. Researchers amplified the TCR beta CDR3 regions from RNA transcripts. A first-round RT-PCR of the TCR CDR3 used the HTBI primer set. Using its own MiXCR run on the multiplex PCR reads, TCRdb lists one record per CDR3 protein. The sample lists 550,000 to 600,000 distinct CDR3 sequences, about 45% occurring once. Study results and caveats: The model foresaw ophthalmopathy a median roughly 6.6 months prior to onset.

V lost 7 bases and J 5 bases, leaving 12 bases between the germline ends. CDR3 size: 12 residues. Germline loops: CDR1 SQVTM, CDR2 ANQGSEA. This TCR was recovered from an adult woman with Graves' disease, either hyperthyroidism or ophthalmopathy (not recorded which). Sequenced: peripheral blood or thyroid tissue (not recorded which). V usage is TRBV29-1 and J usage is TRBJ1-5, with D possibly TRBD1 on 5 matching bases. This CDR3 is CSAVTADQPQHF. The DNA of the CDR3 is TGCAGCGCTGTGACAGCCGATCAGCCCCAGCATTTT.